The 32 T cell receptor beta chains presented below share a single source sample, sequenced in a study of CD8+ T cells in alopecia areata. Sequencing templates came from extracted RNA that was reverse transcribed into cDNA. Clones were read by immunoSEQ multiplex PCR, and TCRdb kept only the in-frame ones, dropping some. This sample has about 290,000 clones, with 58% found just once. Treatment meaning: oral pan-JAK inhibitor, 5-10 mg twice daily. The material sequenced was CD4+ T cells sorted from blood, taken at week 24, from a patient treated with tofacitinib. These receptors were taken from a human donor with alopecia areata.

This chain connects TRBV29-1 to TRBJ1-1; D gene uncertain. The CDR3 totals 14 residues. The V end was cut by 4 bases, the J end by 1 base, with 13 bases between. The germline gives CDR1 SQVTM, CDR2 ANQGSEA. CDR3 in amino acids: CSVALFSQNTEAFF. CDR3 nucleotide sequence: TGCAGCGTTGCACTTTTTTCCCAGAACACTGAAGCTTTCTTT.

This clone has a handful of counts. The V and J genes are TRBV23-1 and TRBJ2-3, with TRBD2 matching 9 bases. TRBV23-1 is recorded as an ORF, its role being uncertain. There are 17 residues in the CDR3. The J segment lost 0 bases and the V segment lost 2 bases, leaving 6 bases of the junction unmatched. CDR3 residues: CASSQQPSGGSTDTQYF. CDR3 nucleotides: TGCGCCAGCAGTCAACAACCCAGCGGGGGGAGCACAGATACGCAGTATTTT.

This chain joins TRBV27 and TRBJ2-5; D is unclear. With 6 bases removed from V and 3 bases from J, the gap between germline ends came to 5 bases. The CDR3 covers 11 residues. Germline CDR1 reads MNHEY; CDR2 reads SMNVEV (reference sequence). The CDR3 region is CASSLEETQYF. DNA of the CDR3: TGTGCCAGCAGCCTCGAAGAGACCCAGTACTTC.

This rearrangement joins TRBV7-8 to TRBJ2-2; 10 positions match TRBD2. The CDR3 totals 16 residues. Germline CDR1 and CDR2: SGHVS and FQNEAQ. Losses at the gene ends were 1 base for V and 3 bases for J; bases not matched to a gene: 2. The DNA of the CDR3 is TGTGCCAGCAGCTTAGTAGCGGGGGGCTACACCGGGGAGCTGTTTTTT. Its translation: CASSLVAGGYTGELFF.

The chain has TRBV30 and TRBJ2-7; D unclear. The CDR3 is 11 amino acids. Germline CDR1 and CDR2: GTSNPN and SVGIG (reference sequence). Trimming removed 5 bases from V and 5 bases from J, with 10 bases in between. CDR3 nucleotides: TGTGCCTGGTTAGTACGGCACGAGCAGTACTTC. It encodes CAWLVRHEQYF. Based on the CDR3 plus reference TRBV30 and TRBJ2-7, the full variable domain is SQTIHQWPATLVQPVGSPLSLECTVEGTSNPNLYWYRQAAGRGLQLLFYSVGIGQISSEVPQNLSASRPQDRQFILSSKKLLLSDSGFYLCAWLVRHEQYFGPGTRLTVT.

This chain uses TRBV30 with TRBJ1-1, with D possibly matching TRBD1 (6 bases). V lost 4 bases, J lost 0 bases, and 18 bases lay in between. The germline V gene has CDR1 GTSNPN and CDR2 SVGIG (reference sequence). The length of the CDR3 is 16 residues. CDR3 in DNA: TGTGCCTGGACTTCCCCTAGGGGGGCTATGAACACTGAAGCTTTCTTT. Encoded protein: CAWTSPRGAMNTEAFF.

CDR3 bases: TGTGCCAGCAGCTTAGTATACGAGCAGTACTTC. The encoded protein is CASSLVYEQYF. The chain employs TRBV7-9 and TRBJ2-7, with unresolved D. The CDR3 is made up of 11 amino acids. Germline V gives CDR1 SEHNR, CDR2 FQNEAQ (reference sequence). Trimming shortened V by 1 base and J by 4 bases, and 2 bases separated the two germline ends.

This clone has a handful of counts. The V gene is TRBV28, the J gene TRBJ2-7, with D unresolved. Germline assignment: CDR1 MDHEN and CDR2 SYDVKM. V shed 2 bases and J shed 7 bases, with 18 bases lying between them. The CDR3 runs to 15 residues. In nucleotides, the CDR3 is TGTGCCAGCAGTTTAGCCTCGGCCGGTACGTGGGAGCAGTACTTC. Residues: CASSLASAGTWEQYF.

The genes are TRBV15 and TRBJ2-3; D remains unclear. The CDR3 sequence is 14 residues long. Looked up from germline, CDR1 is LNHNV and CDR2 is YYDKDF (reference sequence). Trimming took 4 bases from V and 0 from J, leaving 8 bases between them. The CDR3 region is CATSKPTSTDTQYF. The CDR3 DNA follows: TGTGCCACCAGCAAACCTACCAGCACAGATACGCAGTATTTT.

This clone has at least ten counts. The chain recombines TRBV7-2 with TRBJ2-1; no clear D gene. The CDR3 totals 15 residues. CDR1 is SGHTA and CDR2 is FQGNSA in the germline V gene. Trimming took 0 bases from V and 2 from J, leaving 8 bases between them. The chain's CDR3 is CASSLAGPAYNEQFF. Here the CDR3 DNA reads TGTGCCAGCAGCTTAGCGGGTCCCGCCTACAATGAGCAGTTCTTC.

The count of this clone is one. DNA for the CDR3: TGTGCCAGCTCCCCGAGGAGCCCTCAGAACACAGATACGCAGTATTTT. Residues: CASSPRSPQNTDTQYF. The chain combines TRBV2 with TRBJ2-3; D is ambiguous. The CDR3 extends over 16 amino acids. CDR1 and CDR2 from the germline V gene are SNHLY and FYNNEI. Trimming cost V 8 bases and J 2 bases, with 20 bases left between them. Combining the CDR3 with reference TRBV2 and TRBJ2-3 gives the whole variable domain EPEVTQTPSHQVTQMGQEVILRCVPISNHLYFYWYRQILGQKVEFLVSFYNNEISEKSEIFDDQFSVERPDGSNFTLKIRSTKLEDSAMYFCASSPRSPQNTDTQYFGPGTRLTVL.

The V and J genes are TRBV5-4 and TRBJ2-1, with TRBD1 as a possible D gene (6 bases). Per germline, CDR1 SGHNT and CDR2 YYREEE (reference sequence). V gave up 3 bases and J gave up 5 bases, with 9 bases separating them. This CDR3 spans 13 amino acids. CDR3 protein: CASSSHRDNEQFF. As DNA, the CDR3 is TGTGCCAGCAGCTCTCACAGGGACAATGAGCAGTTCTTC.

In its sample, this clone was seen a few times. The same CDR3 can be traced to other DNA sequences in this sample. The rearrangement joins TRBV5-1 to TRBJ1-5, with D perhaps TRBD1 (6 bases). This CDR3 has 14 amino acids. Trimming removed 0 bases at V and 2 bases at J, with 6 bases between. From germline, CDR1 is SGHRS and CDR2 YFSETQ. CDR3 nucleotides: TGCGCCAGCAGCTTGGAGGGGGGCAATCAGCCCCAGCATTTT. Its protein is CASSLEGGNQPQHF. Variable domain in full (rest from reference TRBV5-1 and TRBJ1-5): KAGVTQTPRYLIKTRGQQVTLSCSPISGHRSVSWYQQTPGQGLQFLFEYFSETQRNKGNFPGRFSGRQFSNSRSEMNVSTLELGDSALYLCASSLEGGNQPQHFGDGTRLSIL.

The chain uses TRBV5-1 and TRBJ1-2; no firm D call. Trimming took 4 bases from V and 5 from J, leaving 9 bases between them. This CDR3 contains 12 residues. Germline values: CDR1 SGHRS, CDR2 YFSETQ. The chain's CDR3 is CASSLDRYGYTF. The CDR3, as DNA: TGCGCCAGCAGCCTGGACCGGTATGGCTACACCTTC.

The rearrangement links TRBV25-1 to TRBJ1-2; TRBD1 aligns across 9 bases. The junction had 8 bases not matched to a gene; V was cut back by 5 bases and J by 7 bases. The CDR3 sequence is 14 residues long. Germline values: CDR1 MGHDK, CDR2 SYGVNS. The CDR3 spells CASSLGTGKSGYTF. DNA of the CDR3: TGTGCCAGCAGTCTAGGGACAGGGAAGAGTGGCTACACCTTC.

The V call is TRBV29-1, the J call TRBJ1-1, with 8 nucleotides matching TRBD1. This CDR3 region has 14 residues. Trimming cost V 4 bases and J 0 bases; bases outside gene matches: 4. CDR1 is SQVTM, CDR2 ANQGSEA, per germline. CDR3 protein: CSVAPQGVNTEAFF. The CDR3 region has the DNA TGCAGCGTTGCCCCACAGGGGGTGAACACTGAAGCTTTCTTT.

The genes are TRBV30 and TRBJ1-1, with 10 bases identical to TRBD1. From germline, CDR1 is GTSNPN and CDR2 SVGIG (reference sequence). The CDR3 has 17 residues. V was pared by 5 bases and J by 2 bases, with 14 bases of the junction left unmatched. The CDR3 nucleotides read TGTGCCTGGGTAATCATCCGGACAGGGGGATTTAACACTGAAGCTTTCTTT. Encoded protein: CAWVIIRTGGFNTEAFF.

This sequence joins TRBV7-9 and TRBJ1-3, with unresolved D. This CDR3 is 14 amino acids long. Looked up from germline, CDR1 is SEHNR and CDR2 is FQNEAQ (reference sequence). V dropped 5 bases and J dropped 2 bases, with 10 bases sitting between them. The CDR3, as DNA: TGTGCCAGCAGCCTCCTCCGGGCTGGAAACACCATATATTTT. Translating gives CASSLLRAGNTIYF.

This clone was picked up a small number of times. The CDR3 here is CASSMGFGPQHF. The CDR3 nucleotides are TGTGCCAGTAGTATGGGGTTTGGGCCCCAGCATTTT. J is TRBJ1-5 and V is TRBV19; D is uncertain. This CDR3 comprises 12 residues. Germline loops: CDR1 LNHDA, CDR2 SQIVND (reference sequence). V was trimmed by 3 bases and J by 9 bases, leaving 9 bases between them.

The V and J genes are TRBV15 and TRBJ2-1; 7 positions agree with TRBD1. Looked up from germline, CDR1 is LNHNV and CDR2 is YYDKDF (reference sequence). After removal of 3 bases from V and 15 bases from J, the junction contained 5 bases not matched to a gene. CDR3 length: 11 amino acids. Here the CDR3 DNA reads TGTGCCACCAGCAGGGGACAGCTTAGGTTCTTC. Translating gives CATSRGQLRFF.

This sequence joins TRBV4-1 and TRBJ2-3, with a possible D match to TRBD1 (5 bases). The ends were cut back, 4 bases at V and 2 bases at J, with 13 bases in the middle. Per germline, CDR1 MGHRA and CDR2 YSYEKL. CDR3 length: 15 amino acids. The CDR3 loop is CASSPVGVYTDTQYF. The CDR3 nucleotides read TGCGCCAGCAGCCCTGTAGGGGTGTACACAGATACGCAGTATTTT.

This clone was detected only a few times. This chain joins TRBV14 and TRBJ1-1; possibly TRBD1 for D (5 bases). Trimming pared 1 base from V and 1 base from J, leaving 7 bases between. The germline CDR1 and CDR2 sequences are SGHDN and FVKESK. The CDR3 spans 14 residues. CDR3 sequence: CASSQVQGNTEAFF. CDR3 nucleotides: TGTGCCAGCAGCCAAGTCCAGGGGAACACTGAAGCTTTCTTT.

A few counts support this clone. The chain combines TRBV28 with TRBJ1-5; TRBD1 might be the D (5 bases). Germline V gene lookup returns CDR1 MDHEN and CDR2 SYDVKM. CDR3 length: 15 amino acids. The ends were cut back, 2 bases at V and 2 bases at J, with 10 bases in the middle. The DNA for the CDR3 is TGTGCCAGCAGTTTAGGGTTACAGGGCAATCAGCCCCAGCATTTT. This sequence encodes CASSLGLQGNQPQHF.

The V and J genes are TRBV2 and TRBJ2-5; 9 bases are shared with TRBD2. The V segment lost 2 bases and the J segment 4 bases; nucleotides outside the gene matches: 5. Germline V CDR1 and CDR2: SNHLY, FYNNEI. This CDR3 comprises 15 residues. The CDR3 DNA reads as TGTGCCAGCAGTGAAAGCCTAGCGGGGATAGAGACCCAGTACTTC. Its protein is CASSESLAGIETQYF. Looking up the rest from reference TRBV2 and TRBJ2-5 gives the full variable domain: EPEVTQTPSHQVTQMGQEVILRCVPISNHLYFYWYRQILGQKVEFLVSFYNNEISEKSEIFDDQFSVERPDGSNFTLKIRSTKLEDSAMYFCASSESLAGIETQYFGPGTRLLVL.

The genes are TRBV6-6 and TRBJ2-7; the D is unclear. Germline values: CDR1 MNHNY, CDR2 SVGAGI (reference sequence). CDR3 length: 12 residues. The V and J ends lost 2 bases and 3 bases respectively, with 5 bases between them. The CDR3 spells CASSYTVYEQYF. DNA of the CDR3: TGTGCCAGCAGTTACACGGTCTACGAGCAGTACTTC.

The gene calls are TRBV5-1 and TRBJ2-3, with D possibly TRBD2 on 7 matching bases. There are 14 residues in the CDR3. The V gene's germline CDR1 is SGHRS and CDR2 YFSETQ. With 4 bases removed from V and 6 bases from J, the gap between germline ends came to 15 bases. Written as DNA, the CDR3 is TGCGCCAGCAGCCTCCGGGGGGCCGGGGATACGCAGTATTTT. Protein: CASSLRGAGDTQYF.

The V call is TRBV5-1, the J call TRBJ2-2, with D hard to call. V lost 0 bases and J 1 base, leaving 4 bases between the germline ends. CDR1 and CDR2 from the germline V gene are SGHRS and YFSETQ. The CDR3 is 14 amino acids. CDR3: CASSLEENTGELFF. The CDR3 DNA reads TGCGCCAGCAGCTTGGAGGAGAACACCGGGGAGCTGTTTTTT.

This clone turned up a few times. The chain carries TRBV15 and TRBJ1-3; unclear D gene. V was clipped by 2 bases and J by 0 bases, with 11 bases between them. The germline V gene has CDR1 LNHNV and CDR2 YYDKDF (reference sequence). The CDR3 totals 16 residues. CDR3 nucleotide sequence: TGTGCCACCAGCAGAAATCACATCGGCTCTGGAAACACCATATATTTT. Protein product: CATSRNHIGSGNTIYF.

The chain carries TRBV4-2 and TRBJ1-2; D not resolved. Germline loops: CDR1 LGHNA, CDR2 YNFKEQ. The CDR3 length is 13 residues. The germline V and J ends were trimmed by 0 bases and 2 bases, with 4 bases remaining between them. This CDR3 is CASSQDGNYGYTF. CDR3 bases: TGTGCCAGCAGCCAAGACGGCAACTATGGCTACACCTTC.

As regards this clone: At the DNA level, this CDR3 is encoded by other sequences in the same sample as well. V gene TRBV27 combines with J gene TRBJ2-5; TRBD2 matches 7 bases. The ends lost 6 bases at V and 4 bases at J; junction bases unmatched: 11. The CDR3 is 15 amino acids. CDR1 is MNHEY, CDR2 SMNVEV, per germline (reference sequence). CDR3 in DNA: TGTGCCAGCAGCTGGGCCCCAGGGAGGGGAGAGACCCAGTACTTC. Translation: CASSWAPGRGETQYF.

This rearrangement joins TRBV15 to TRBJ1-1; no firm D call. CDR3 length: 15 amino acids. V gave up 0 bases and J gave up 2 bases, with 10 bases separating them. Germline V gene data show CDR1 as LNHNV and CDR2 as YYDKDF (reference sequence). The CDR3 nucleotides are TGTGCCACCAGCAGAGATGGCACAGTCAACACTGAAGCTTTCTTT. It codes for CATSRDGTVNTEAFF.

The V gene is TRBV5-1, the J gene TRBJ1-2, with TRBD1 as a possible D gene (6 bases). Germline V gene lookup returns CDR1 SGHRS and CDR2 YFSETQ. The CDR3 extends over 15 amino acids. Trimming cost V 2 bases and J 2 bases, with 13 bases left between them. The CDR3 DNA reads as TGCGCCAGCAGCTTTACCTCAGGGGAGAACTATGGCTACACCTTC. This sequence encodes CASSFTSGENYGYTF.